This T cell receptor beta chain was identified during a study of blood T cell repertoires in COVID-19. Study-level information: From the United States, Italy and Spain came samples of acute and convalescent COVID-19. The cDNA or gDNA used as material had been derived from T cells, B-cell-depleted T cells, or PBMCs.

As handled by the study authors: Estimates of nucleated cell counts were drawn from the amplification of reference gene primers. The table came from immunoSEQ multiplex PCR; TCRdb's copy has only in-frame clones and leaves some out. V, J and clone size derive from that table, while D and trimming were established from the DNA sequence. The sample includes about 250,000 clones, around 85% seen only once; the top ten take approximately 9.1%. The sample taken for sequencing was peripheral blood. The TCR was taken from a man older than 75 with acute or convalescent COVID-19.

The CDR3 region is CASSKGPGVSPGPGELFF. The CDR3 DNA is TGTGCCAGCAGCAAAGGACCCGGCGTGAGCCCGGGTCCCGGGGAGCTGTTTTTT. The V and J genes are TRBV21-1 and TRBJ2-2; TRBD2, the D gene given by the table, was not confirmed from the DNA. TRBV21-1 is a pseudogene segment. The CDR3 runs to 18 residues.